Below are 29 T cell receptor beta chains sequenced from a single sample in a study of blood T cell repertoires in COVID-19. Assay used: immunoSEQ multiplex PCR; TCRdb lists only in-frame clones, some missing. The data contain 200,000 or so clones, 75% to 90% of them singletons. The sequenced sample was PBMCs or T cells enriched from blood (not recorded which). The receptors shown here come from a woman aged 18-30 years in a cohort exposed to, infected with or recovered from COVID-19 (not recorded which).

This CDR3 is CASRNTGPGGYTF. CDR3 DNA sequence: TGTGCCAGCAGGAATACAGGGCCCGGGGGCTACACCTTC. The chain is built from TRBV2 and TRBJ1-2; a possible D gene is TRBD1 (6 bases). The CDR3 consists of 13 residues. The V end was cut by 6 bases, the J end by 8 bases, with 16 bases between. The V gene's germline CDR1 is SNHLY and CDR2 FYNNEI.

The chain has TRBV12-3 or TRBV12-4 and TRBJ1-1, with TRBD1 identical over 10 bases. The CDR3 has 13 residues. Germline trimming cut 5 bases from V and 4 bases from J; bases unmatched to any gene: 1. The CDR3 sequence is CASSRTGGTEAFF. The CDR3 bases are TGTGCCAGCAGTCGGACAGGGGGCACTGAAGCTTTCTTT.

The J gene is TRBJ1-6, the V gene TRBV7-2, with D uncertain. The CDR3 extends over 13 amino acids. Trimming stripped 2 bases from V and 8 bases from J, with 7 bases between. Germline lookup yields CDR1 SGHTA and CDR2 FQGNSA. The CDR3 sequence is CASSLYSDSPLHF. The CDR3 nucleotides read TGTGCCAGCAGCTTATACTCGGATTCACCCCTCCACTTT. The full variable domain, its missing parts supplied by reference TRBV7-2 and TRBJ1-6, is GAGVSQSPSNKVTEKGKDVELRCDPISGHTALYWYRQSLGQGLEFLIYFQGNSAPDKSGLPSDRFSAERTGGSVSTLTIQRTQQEDSAVYLCASSLYSDSPLHFGNGTRLTVT.

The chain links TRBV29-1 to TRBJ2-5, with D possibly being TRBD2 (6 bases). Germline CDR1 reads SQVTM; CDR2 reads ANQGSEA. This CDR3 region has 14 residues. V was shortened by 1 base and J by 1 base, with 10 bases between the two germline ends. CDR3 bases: TGCAGCGTTGAAGTGGGGCGGGGCCAAGAGACCCAGTACTTC. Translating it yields CSVEVGRGQETQYF. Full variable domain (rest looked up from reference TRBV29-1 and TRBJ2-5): SAVISQKPSRDICQRGTSLTIQCQVDSQVTMMFWYRQQPGQSLTLIATANQGSEATYESGFVIDKFPISRPNLTFSTLTVSNMSPEDSSIYLCSVEVGRGQETQYFGPGTRLLVL.

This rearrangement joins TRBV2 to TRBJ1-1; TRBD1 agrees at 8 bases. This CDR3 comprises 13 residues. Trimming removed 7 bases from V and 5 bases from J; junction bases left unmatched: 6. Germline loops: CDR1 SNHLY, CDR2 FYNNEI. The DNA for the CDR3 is TGTGCCAGCAAGGTACAGGGGGGTACTGAAGCTTTCTTT. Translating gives CASKVQGGTEAFF.

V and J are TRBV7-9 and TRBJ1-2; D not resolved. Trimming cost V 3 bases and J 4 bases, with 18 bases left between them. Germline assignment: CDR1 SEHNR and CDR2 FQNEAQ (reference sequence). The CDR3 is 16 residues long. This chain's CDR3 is CASSFGLDGGPYGYTF. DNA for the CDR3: TGTGCCAGCAGCTTCGGCTTGGACGGAGGACCCTATGGCTACACCTTC.

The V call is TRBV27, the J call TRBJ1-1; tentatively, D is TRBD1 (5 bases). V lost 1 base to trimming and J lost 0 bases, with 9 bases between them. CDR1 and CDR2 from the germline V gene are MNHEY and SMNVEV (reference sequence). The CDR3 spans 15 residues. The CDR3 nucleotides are TGTGCCAGCAGTTTATTAGACAGAGTGAACACTGAAGCTTTCTTT. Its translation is CASSLLDRVNTEAFF.

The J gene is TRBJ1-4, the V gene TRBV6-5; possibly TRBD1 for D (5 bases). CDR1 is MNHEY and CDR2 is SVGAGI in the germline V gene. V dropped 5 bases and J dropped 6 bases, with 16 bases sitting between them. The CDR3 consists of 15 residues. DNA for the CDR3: TGTGCCAGCAGTCAGACATCGGGGGTTCATGAAAAACTGTTTTTT. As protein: CASSQTSGVHEKLFF.

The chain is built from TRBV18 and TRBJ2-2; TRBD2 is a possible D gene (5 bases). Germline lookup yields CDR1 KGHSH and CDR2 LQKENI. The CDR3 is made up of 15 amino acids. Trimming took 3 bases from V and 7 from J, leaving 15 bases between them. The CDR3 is CASSPTSGENGELFF. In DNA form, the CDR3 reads TGTGCCAGCTCACCGACCTCCGGGGAGAACGGGGAGCTGTTTTTT. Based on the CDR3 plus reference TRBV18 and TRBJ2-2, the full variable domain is NAGVMQNPRHLVRRRGQEARLRCSPMKGHSHVYWYRQLPEEGLKFMVYLQKENIIDESGMPKERFSAEFPKEGPSILRIQQVVRGDSAAYFCASSPTSGENGELFFGEGSRLTVL.

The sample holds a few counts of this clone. CDR3 region: CASSSRQDTGELFF. The CDR3, as DNA: TGTGCCAGCAGCTCACGACAGGACACCGGGGAGCTGTTTTTT. This sequence joins TRBV11-2 and TRBJ2-2; D perhaps matches TRBD1 (6 bases). The germline V gene encodes CDR1 SGHAT and CDR2 FQNNGV. This CDR3 has 14 residues. The V end was cut by 4 bases, the J end by 3 bases, with 9 bases between.

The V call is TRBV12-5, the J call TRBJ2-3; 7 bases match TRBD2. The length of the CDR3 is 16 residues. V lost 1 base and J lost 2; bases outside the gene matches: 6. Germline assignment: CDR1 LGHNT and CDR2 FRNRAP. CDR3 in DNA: TGTGCTAGTGGTTTGGGACTAGCAAGCGCCACAGATACGCAGTATTTT. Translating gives CASGLGLASATDTQYF.

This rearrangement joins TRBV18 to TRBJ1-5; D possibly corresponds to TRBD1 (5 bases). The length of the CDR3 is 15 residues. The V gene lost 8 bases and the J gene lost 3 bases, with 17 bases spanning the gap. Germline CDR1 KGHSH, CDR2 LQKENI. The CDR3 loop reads CASRSTVGDNQPQHF. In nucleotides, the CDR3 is TGTGCCAGCCGCTCTACGGTAGGGGACAATCAGCCCCAGCATTTT.

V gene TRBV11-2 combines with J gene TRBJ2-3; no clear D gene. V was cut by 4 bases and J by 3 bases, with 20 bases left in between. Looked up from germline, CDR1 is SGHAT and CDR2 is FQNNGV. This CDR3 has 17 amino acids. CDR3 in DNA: TGTGCCAGCAGCTCAGCCCGGAGAGCCCGGAGTACAGATACGCAGTATTTT. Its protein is CASSSARRARSTDTQYF.

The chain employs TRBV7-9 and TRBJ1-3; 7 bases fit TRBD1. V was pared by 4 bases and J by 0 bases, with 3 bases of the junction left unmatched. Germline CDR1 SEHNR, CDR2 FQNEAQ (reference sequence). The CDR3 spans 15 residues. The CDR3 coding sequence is TGTGCCAGCAGCTGGGGGACAGTCTCTGGAAACACCATATATTTT. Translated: CASSWGTVSGNTIYF.

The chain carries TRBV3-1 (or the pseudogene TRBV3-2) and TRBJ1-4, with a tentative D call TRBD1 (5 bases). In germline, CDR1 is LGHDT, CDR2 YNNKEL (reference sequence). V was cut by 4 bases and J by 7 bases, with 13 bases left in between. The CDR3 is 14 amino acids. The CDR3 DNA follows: TGTGCCAGCAGCCCAACGGGGGGGATTGAAAAACTGTTTTTT. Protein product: CASSPTGGIEKLFF.

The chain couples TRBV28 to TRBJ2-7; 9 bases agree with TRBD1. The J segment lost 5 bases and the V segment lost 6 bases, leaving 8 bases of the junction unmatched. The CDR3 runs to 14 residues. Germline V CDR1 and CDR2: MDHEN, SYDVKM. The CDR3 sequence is CASSLGDRDHEQYF. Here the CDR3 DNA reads TGTGCCAGCAGCCTGGGGGACAGGGATCACGAGCAGTACTTC.

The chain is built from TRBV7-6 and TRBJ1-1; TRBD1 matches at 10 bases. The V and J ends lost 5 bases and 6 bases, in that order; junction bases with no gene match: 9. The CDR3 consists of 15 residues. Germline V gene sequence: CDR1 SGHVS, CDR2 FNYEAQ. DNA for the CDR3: TGTGCCAGCAGCGCCGGGGGACAGGGGATAGCTGAAGCTTTCTTT. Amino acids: CASSAGGQGIAEAFF.

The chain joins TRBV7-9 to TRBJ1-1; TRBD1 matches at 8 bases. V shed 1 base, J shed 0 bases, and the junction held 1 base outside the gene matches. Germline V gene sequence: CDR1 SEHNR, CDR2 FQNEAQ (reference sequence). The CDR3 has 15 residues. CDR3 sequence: CASSLGTGLNTEAFF. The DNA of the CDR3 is TGTGCCAGCAGCTTAGGGACAGGGCTGAACACTGAAGCTTTCTTT. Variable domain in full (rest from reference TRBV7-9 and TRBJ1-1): DTGVSQNPRHKITKRGQNVTFRCDPISEHNRLYWYRQTLGQGPEFLTYFQNEAQLEKSRLLSDRFSAERPKGSFSTLEIQRTEQGDSAMYLCASSLGTGLNTEAFFGQGTRLTVV.

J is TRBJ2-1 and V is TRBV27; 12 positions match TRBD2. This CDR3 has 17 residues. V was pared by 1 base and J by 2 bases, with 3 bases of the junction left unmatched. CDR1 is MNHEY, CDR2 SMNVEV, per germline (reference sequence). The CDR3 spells CASSLWASGGAYNEQFF. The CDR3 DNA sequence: TGTGCCAGCAGTTTATGGGCTAGCGGGGGGGCCTACAATGAGCAGTTCTTC.

The CDR3 region is CASSLNPGLPIQGDTQYF. In DNA form, the CDR3 reads TGTGCCAGCAGCTTAAACCCGGGACTACCCATTCAAGGGGATACGCAGTATTTT. This chain joins TRBV7-3 and TRBJ2-3; TRBD2 agrees at 7 bases. The CDR3 is made up of 18 amino acids. V was pared by 1 base and J by 6 bases, with 16 bases of the junction left unmatched. Germline-derived CDR1 and CDR2 are SGHTA and FQGTGA. Full variable domain (missing parts from reference TRBV7-3 and TRBJ2-3): GAGVSQTPSNKVTEKGKYVELRCDPISGHTALYWYRQSLGQGPEFLIYFQGTGAADDSGLPNDRFFAVRPEGSVSTLKIQRTERGDSAVYLCASSLNPGLPIQGDTQYFGPGTRLTVL.

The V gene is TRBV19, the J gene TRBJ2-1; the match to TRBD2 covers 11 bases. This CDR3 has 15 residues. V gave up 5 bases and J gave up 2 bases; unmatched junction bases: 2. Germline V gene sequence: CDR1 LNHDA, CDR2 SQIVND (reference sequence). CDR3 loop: CASSASGGTYNEQFF. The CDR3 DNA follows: TGTGCCAGTAGTGCTAGCGGGGGGACCTACAATGAGCAGTTCTTC.

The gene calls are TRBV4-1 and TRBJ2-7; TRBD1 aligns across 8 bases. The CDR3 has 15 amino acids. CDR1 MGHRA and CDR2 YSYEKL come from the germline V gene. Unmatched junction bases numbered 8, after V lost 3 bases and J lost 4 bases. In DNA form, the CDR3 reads TGCGCCAGCAGCCATGCCGGGACAGGCGAGTACGAGCAGTACTTC. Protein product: CASSHAGTGEYEQYF.

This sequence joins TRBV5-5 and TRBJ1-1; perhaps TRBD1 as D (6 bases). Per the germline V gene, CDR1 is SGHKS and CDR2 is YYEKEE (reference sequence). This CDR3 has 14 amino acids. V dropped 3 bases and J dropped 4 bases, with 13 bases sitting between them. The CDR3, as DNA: TGTGCCAGCAGCTGGCACAGGGTTATCACTGAAGCTTTCTTT. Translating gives CASSWHRVITEAFF.

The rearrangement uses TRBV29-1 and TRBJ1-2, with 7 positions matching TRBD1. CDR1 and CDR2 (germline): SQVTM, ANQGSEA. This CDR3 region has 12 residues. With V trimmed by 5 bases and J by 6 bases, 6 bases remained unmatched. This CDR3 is CSVRRGSDGYTF. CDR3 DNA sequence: TGCAGCGTTCGCAGGGGGTCGGATGGCTACACCTTC.

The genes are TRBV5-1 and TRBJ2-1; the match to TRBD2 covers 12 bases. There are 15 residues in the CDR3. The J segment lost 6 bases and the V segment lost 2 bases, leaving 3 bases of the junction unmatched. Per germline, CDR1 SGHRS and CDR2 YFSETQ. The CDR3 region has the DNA TGCGCCAGCAGCTTACTAGCGGGGGGAACCAATGAGCAGTTCTTC. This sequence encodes CASSLLAGGTNEQFF.

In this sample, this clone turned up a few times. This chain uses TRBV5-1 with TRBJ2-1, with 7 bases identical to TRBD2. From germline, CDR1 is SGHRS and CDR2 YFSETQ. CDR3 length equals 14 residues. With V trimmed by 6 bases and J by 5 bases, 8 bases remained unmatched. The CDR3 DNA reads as TGCGCCAGCAACCTGGGAGGGCCCCACAATGAGCAGTTCTTC. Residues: CASNLGGPHNEQFF.

CDR3 bases: TGTGCCAGCAGTGAAGCGGGCCAGCCCCAGCATTTT. As protein: CASSEAGQPQHF. This sequence joins TRBV2 and TRBJ1-5; D gene uncertain. Germline V gene sequence: CDR1 SNHLY, CDR2 FYNNEI. The CDR3 length is 12 residues. With 0 bases removed from V and 7 bases from J, the gap between germline ends came to 4 bases.

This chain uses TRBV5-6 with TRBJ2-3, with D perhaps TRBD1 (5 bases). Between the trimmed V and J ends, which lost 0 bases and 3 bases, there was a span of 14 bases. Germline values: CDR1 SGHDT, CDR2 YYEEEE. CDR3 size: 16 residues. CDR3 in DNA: TGTGCCAGCAGCTTGGCCTTAGGGGCGTTTACAGATACGCAGTATTTT. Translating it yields CASSLALGAFTDTQYF.

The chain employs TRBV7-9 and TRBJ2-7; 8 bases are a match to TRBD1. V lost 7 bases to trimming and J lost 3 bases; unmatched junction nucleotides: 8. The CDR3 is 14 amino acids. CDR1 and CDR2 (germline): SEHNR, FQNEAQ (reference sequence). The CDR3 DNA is TGTGCCAGCAAAAAACCGGACAGGGACTACGAGCAGTACTTC. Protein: CASKKPDRDYEQYF.